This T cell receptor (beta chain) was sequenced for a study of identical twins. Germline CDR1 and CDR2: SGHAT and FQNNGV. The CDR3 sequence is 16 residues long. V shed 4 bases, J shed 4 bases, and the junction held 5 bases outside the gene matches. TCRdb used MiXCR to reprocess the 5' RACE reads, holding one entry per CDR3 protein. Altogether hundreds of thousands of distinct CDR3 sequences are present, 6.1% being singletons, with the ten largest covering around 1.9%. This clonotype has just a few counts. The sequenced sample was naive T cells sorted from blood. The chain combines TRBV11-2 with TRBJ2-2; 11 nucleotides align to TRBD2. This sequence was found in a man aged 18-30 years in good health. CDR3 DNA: TGTGCCAGCAGCTCTTTTAGCGGGAGGGCCACCGGGGAGCTGTTTTTT. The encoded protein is CASSSFSGRATGELFF.